The entry below describes one TCR beta chain. One end of the junction varies from germline; a read error may be responsible. The data belong to a study of blood T cell repertoires in COVID-19. On the study more broadly: T cells, B-cell-depleted T cells, or PBMCs provided the cDNA or gDNA that served as material.

This CDR3 comprises 12 residues. Germline-derived CDR1 and CDR2 are MNHNS and SASEGT. Some clones are missing from TCRdb's copy, which holds only in-frame ones; the method was immunoSEQ multiplex PCR. The sample lists about 74,000 clones, around 77% occurring once. The clonotype was recovered from a man between 65 and 85 years old with active or convalescent COVID-19. The V gene is TRBV6-1, the J gene TRBJ2-7, with D hard to call. Sequenced input: peripheral blood. CDR3 sequence (DNA): TGTGCCGGCAGTGAAAACATCCCCGAGCAGTACTTC. Translated, it gives CAGSENIPEQYF.